This T cell receptor (beta chain) is from a study of T cells in Graves' hyperthyroidism and ophthalmopathy. The germline V and J ends were trimmed by 0 bases and 1 base, with 10 bases remaining between them. Germline V gene lookup returns CDR1 SGDLS and CDR2 YYNGEE. The CDR3 extends over 15 amino acids. The source material, RNA transcripts, was used to amplify TCR beta CDR3 regions. An initial round of RT-PCR targeting the TCR CDR3 relied on the HTBI primer set. TCRdb independently ran MiXCR on the multiplex PCR reads; one entry per CDR3 protein. The sample shows 200,000 to 300,000 distinct CDR3 sequences, about 25% of them seen only once.

The sequence was collected from a woman in her thirties or forties with Graves' ophthalmopathy. The chain carries TRBV9 and TRBJ2-5; D is possibly TRBD2 (6 bases). The sequencing input was blood. This CDR3 reads CASSVVMGGQETQYF. In DNA, the CDR3 is TGTGCCAGCAGCGTAGTCATGGGGGGCCAAGAGACCCAGTACTTC.